This T cell receptor beta chain originates from a study of OX40 agonist ivuxolimab in advanced cancers. Study context: A diagnosis of hepatocellular carcinoma, melanoma, renal cell or head and neck cancer was present in dose-escalation patients. The study reported partial responses in three patients: one hepatocellular carcinoma, two cutaneous melanoma.

Turning to this clone: Its antigen is not known.

Whole-study results and caveats: Among the least clonally expanded were partial responders at 0.1-3.0 mg/kg.

Sequenced by immunoSEQ multiplex PCR; TCRdb stores in-frame clones only, minus some. This repertoire shows 57,000 or so clones, roughly 89% found once; its top ten account for roughly 0.6%. No patient had autoimmune disease or received systemic immunosuppression. This TCR came from an adult with an advanced solid tumor such as melanoma, head and neck, liver or kidney cancer. Sequenced material: CD4+ or CD8+ T cells sorted from blood, taken in a trial of the OX40 agonist ivuxolimab.

CDR3 sequence: CATSRDSYGYTF. CDR3 coding DNA: TGTGCCACCAGCAGAGATAGCTATGGCTACACCTTC. V is TRBV15 and J is TRBJ1-2, with D uncertain. V gave up 0 bases and J gave up 4 bases, with 3 bases separating them. Per germline, CDR1 LNHNV and CDR2 YYDKDF (reference sequence). The CDR3 has 12 amino acids.